The present entry profiles one T cell receptor beta chain with its context. Base qualities were left out, and no much larger clone turns up one base away. The sample is drawn from a study of T cell repertoires in chronic hepatitis B (dated by TCRdb to between 2018 and 2020). The CDR3 goes from the cysteine to the phenylalanine over 16 residues. Only the CDR3 DNA stays, 48 bases, in frame from base 1. Trimming at the junction amounts to 2 bases on V and 1 base on J, and the germline ends lie 13 bases apart. As encoded in the germline V gene, CDR1 is SGHDT while CDR2 is YYEEEE. The protocol used for the library was the immunoSEQ multiplex PCR assay. Held by TCRdb, this immuneACCESS table contains in-frame sequences only and omits some clones. Under half of the omission traces to an unresolved V gene where checked; the cause of the rest is unknown. For this sample, the table gives 55 to 60 clones.

The chain joins TRBV5-6 to TRBJ1-5; TRBD1 is possibly the D segment (5 matching bases). Sequencing used HBV polymerase (pol282) epitope-specific CD8+ T cells from PBMCs. This sequence was found in a human donor with chronic hepatitis B virus infection. The DNA sequence is given as TGTGCCAGCAGCTTCTATGGGGGAGGGAGCAATCAGCCCCAGCATTTT. Its protein is CASSFYGGGSNQPQHF.